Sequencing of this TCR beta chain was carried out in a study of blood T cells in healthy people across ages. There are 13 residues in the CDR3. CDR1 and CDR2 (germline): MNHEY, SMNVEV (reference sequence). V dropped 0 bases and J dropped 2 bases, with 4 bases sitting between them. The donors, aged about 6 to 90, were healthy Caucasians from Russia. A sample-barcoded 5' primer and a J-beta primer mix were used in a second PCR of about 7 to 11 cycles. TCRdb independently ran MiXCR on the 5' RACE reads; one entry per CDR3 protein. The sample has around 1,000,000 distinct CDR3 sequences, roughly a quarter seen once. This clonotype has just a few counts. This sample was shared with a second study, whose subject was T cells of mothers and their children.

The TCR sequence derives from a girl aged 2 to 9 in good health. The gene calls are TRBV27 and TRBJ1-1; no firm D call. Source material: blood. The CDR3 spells CASSLSINTEAFF. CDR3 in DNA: TGTGCCAGCAGTTTATCTATAAACACTGAAGCTTTCTTT.